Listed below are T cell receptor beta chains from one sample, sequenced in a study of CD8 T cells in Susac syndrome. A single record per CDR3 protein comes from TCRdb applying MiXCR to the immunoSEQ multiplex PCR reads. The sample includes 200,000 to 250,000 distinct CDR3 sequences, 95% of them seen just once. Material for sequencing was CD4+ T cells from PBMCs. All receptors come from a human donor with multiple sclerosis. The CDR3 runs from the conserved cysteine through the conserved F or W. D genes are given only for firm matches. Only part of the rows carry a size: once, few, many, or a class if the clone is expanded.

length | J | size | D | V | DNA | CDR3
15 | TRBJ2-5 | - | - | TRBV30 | TGTGCCTGGAGCGGCGACGGTCCTTCATTCGAGACCCAGTACTTC | CAWSGDGPSFETQYF
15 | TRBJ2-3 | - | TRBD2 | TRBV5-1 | TGCGCCAGCAGCCGGGAGGTCCTGGGAGCAGATACGCAGTATTTT | CASSREVLGADTQYF
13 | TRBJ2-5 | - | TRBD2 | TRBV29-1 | TGCAGCGTTGAAGATGGGGGAGGGGCGTCCCAGTACTTC | CSVEDGGGASQYF
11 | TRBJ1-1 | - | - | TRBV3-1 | TGTGCCACAAAAGGCGCAGGGGAAGCTTTCTTT | CATKGAGEAFF
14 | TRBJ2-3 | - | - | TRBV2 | TGTGCCAGCACTGAGCGGCTTAGCACAGATACGCAGTATTTT | CASTERLSTDTQYF
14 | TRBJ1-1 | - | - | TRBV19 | TGTGCCAGTAGTCAGGGTCGGAGTAGGACTGAAGCTTTCTTT | CASSQGRSRTEAFF
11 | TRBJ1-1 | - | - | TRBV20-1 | TGCAGTGCCGTGGGGCAGTCTGAAGCTTTCTTT | CSAVGQSEAFF
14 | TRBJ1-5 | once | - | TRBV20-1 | TGCAGTGCTAGCAGTCAGTTCGGCAATCAGCCCCAGCATTTT | CSASSQFGNQPQHF
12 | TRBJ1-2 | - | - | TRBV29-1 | TGCAGCGTTCAGGCGGACAACTATGGCTACACCTTC | CSVQADNYGYTF
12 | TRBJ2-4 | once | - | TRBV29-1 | TGCAGCGTTGGCTCCTCCGAAAACATTCAGTACTTC | CSVGSSENIQYF
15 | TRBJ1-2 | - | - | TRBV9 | TGTGCCAGCAGCACTGGGACGGCCATTAACTATGGCTACACCTTC | CASSTGTAINYGYTF
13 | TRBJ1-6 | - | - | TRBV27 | TGTGCCAGCAGTCTCCTTTGGGGCGTACCCCTCCACTTT | CASSLLWGVPLHF
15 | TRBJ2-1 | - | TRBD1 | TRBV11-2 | TGTGCCAGCAGCTCATTGAGGGGGCGAGACAATGAGCAGTTCTTC | CASSSLRGRDNEQFF
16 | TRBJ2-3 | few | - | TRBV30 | TGTGCCTGGAGTGACCCCGGGCAGGGCCCCACAGATACGCAGTATTTT | CAWSDPGQGPTDTQYF
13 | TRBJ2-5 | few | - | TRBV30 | TGTGCCTGGAGTGTACGAGCGTCAGAGACCCAGTACTTC | CAWSVRASETQYF
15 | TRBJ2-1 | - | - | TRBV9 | TGTGCCAGCAGCGTAGAGGAGGGGTCCTACAATGAGCAGTTCTTC | CASSVEEGSYNEQFF
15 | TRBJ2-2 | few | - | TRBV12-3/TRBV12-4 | TGTGCCAGCAGTTTAGGCGGCACCAACACCGGGGAGCTGTTTTTT | CASSLGGTNTGELFF
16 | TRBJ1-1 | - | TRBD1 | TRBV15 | TGTGCCACCAGCAGAGATTACCGACAGGGGGACACTGAAGCTTTCTTT | CATSRDYRQGDTEAFF
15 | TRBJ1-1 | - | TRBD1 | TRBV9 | TGTGCCAGCAGCGCCCGGGGACAGGGGGGATCTGAAGCTTTCTTT | CASSARGQGGSEAFF
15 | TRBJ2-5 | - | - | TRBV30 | TGTGCCTGGAGTGTACCGGGATCGCTATCGGGGACCCAGTACTTC | CAWSVPGSLSGTQYF
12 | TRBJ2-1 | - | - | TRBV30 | TGTGCCTGGAGTGTTAGGGGGGATGAGCAGTTCTTC | CAWSVRGDEQFF
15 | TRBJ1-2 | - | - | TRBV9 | TGTGCCAGCAGCGTAGGACCTACTTCAAACTATGGCTACACCTTC | CASSVGPTSNYGYTF
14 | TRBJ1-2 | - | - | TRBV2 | TGTGCCAGCAGTGGAGTCCTCGCTAACTATGGCTACACCTTC | CASSGVLANYGYTF
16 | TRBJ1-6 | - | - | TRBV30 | TGTGCCTGGAACAGGGATAAGAGCTCCTATAATTCACCCCTCCACTTT | CAWNRDKSSYNSPLHF
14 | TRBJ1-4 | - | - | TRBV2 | TGTGCCAGCAGCCTCAGACCAACTAATGAAAAACTGTTTTTT | CASSLRPTNEKLFF
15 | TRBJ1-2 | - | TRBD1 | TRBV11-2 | TGTGCCAGCAGCTCACTAGGACAGGGGGCCGGGGGCTACACCTTC | CASSSLGQGAGGYTF
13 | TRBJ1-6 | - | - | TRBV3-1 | TGTGCCAGCAGCCTCAAAGTCCCTTCACCCCTCCACTTT | CASSLKVPSPLHF
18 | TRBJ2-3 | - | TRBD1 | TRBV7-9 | TGTGCCAGCAGCCCCGGGGCGGGACAGGGAGGCCTAGCAGATACGCAGTATTTT | CASSPGAGQGGLADTQYF
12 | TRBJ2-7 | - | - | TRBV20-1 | TGCAGTGCAAACCGGGACCGGGACGAGCAGTACTTC | CSANRDRDEQYF
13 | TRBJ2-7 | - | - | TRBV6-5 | TGTGCCAGCAGTTACTTGGGCAGTTACGAGCAGTACTTC | CASSYLGSYEQYF
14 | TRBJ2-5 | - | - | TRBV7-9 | TGTGCCAGCAGCTTACAGGGGTGGGGAGAGACCCAGTACTTC | CASSLQGWGETQYF
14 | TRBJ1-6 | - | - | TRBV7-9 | TGTGCCAGCAGCTTAGGTCAGGTTAATTCACCCCTCCACTTT | CASSLGQVNSPLHF
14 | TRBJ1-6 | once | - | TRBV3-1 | TGTGCCAGCAGCCAAGATATCCCGGGTTCACCCCTCCACTTT | CASSQDIPGSPLHF
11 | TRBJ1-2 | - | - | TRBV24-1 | TGTGCCACCAGTGATGGGGTCGGCTACACCTTC | CATSDGVGYTF
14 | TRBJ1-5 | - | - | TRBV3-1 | TGTGCCAGCAGCCAAGGTACCGGGCATCAGCCCCAGCATTTT | CASSQGTGHQPQHF
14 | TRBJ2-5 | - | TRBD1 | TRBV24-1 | TGTGCCACCAGTGACCCGGACAGGGATGAGACCCAGTACTTC | CATSDPDRDETQYF
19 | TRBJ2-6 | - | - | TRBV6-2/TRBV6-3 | TGTGCCAGCAGTTCCTCTGTCGGGGACTCAAGCTCTGGGGCCAACGTCCTGACTTTC | CASSSSVGDSSSGANVLTF
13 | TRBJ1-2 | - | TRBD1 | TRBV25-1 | TGTGCCAGCAGTGAACAGGGGGGGTATGGCTACACCTTC | CASSEQGGYGYTF
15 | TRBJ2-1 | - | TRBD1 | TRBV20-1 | TGCAGTGCCTCGGTCCCGACAGGGGGCCGCAATGAGCAGTTCTTC | CSASVPTGGRNEQFF
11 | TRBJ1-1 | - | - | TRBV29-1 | TGCAGCGTTGAGACAGGCACTGAAGCTTTCTTT | CSVETGTEAFF
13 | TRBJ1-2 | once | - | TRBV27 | TGTGCCAGCAGACAGACCCGAAACTATGGCTACACCTTC | CASRQTRNYGYTF
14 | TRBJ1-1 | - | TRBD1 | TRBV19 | TGTGCCAGTAGTCCCCACAGGGGGAGGACTGAAGCTTTCTTT | CASSPHRGRTEAFF
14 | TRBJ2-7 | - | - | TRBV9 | TGTGCCAGCAGCGCCTGGGGGAACTCCTACGAGCAGTACTTC | CASSAWGNSYEQYF
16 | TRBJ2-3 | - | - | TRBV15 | TGTGCCACCAGCAGAGATCTCACACCCAGCACAGATACGCAGTATTTT | CATSRDLTPSTDTQYF
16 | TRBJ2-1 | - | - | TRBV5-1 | TGCGCCAGCAGCCTCCGAAGGGGGATCGTTCACAATGAGCAGTTCTTC | CASSLRRGIVHNEQFF
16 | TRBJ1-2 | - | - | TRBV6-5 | TGTGCCAGCAGTTACCCTAAATCAAGAGGTGGAGGGGGCTACACCTTC | CASSYPKSRGGGGYTF
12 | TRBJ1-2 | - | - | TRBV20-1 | TGCAGTGCCCCGGAGTGGAGCTATGGCTACACCTTC | CSAPEWSYGYTF
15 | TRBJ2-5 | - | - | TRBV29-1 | TGCAGCGTTGAGGGGAGCGTGGGGACTCAAGAGACCCAGTACTTC | CSVEGSVGTQETQYF
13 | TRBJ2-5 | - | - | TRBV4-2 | TGTGCCAGCAGCCAAGAGGCCCCTGAGACCCAGTACTTC | CASSQEAPETQYF